The subject of this entry is one T cell receptor beta chain. Antigen: not known. This record comes from a study of cytotoxic CD8 clonotypes in ibrutinib-treated CLL. Background on the study: With a range of 6 to 36, the median treatment time before response samples were taken was 12 to 13 months. Productive templates averaged approximately 250,000 per sample, and productive rearrangements 94,082.

Some clones are missing from TCRdb's copy, which holds only in-frame ones; the method was immunoSEQ multiplex PCR. The profile covers roughly 200,000 clones, with 70% appearing a single time and approximately 6.3% taken by the ten largest. Study-level findings and limits: Samples were collected at differing times from sustained-remission and progressing patients.

Germline V lookup: CDR1 LNHDA, CDR2 SQIVND (reference sequence). With 3 bases removed from V and 3 bases from J, the gap between germline ends came to 14 bases. This CDR3 contains 16 residues. The TCR originated in a human donor with chronic lymphocytic leukemia. Sequenced here: PBMCs, sampled after 12 months of ibrutinib treatment. The V gene is TRBV19, the J gene TRBJ2-2, with a possible D match to TRBD1 (5 bases). The CDR3 DNA reads TGTGCCAGTAGTATCGACCGGACAACATACACCGGGGAGCTGTTTTTT. Translating gives CASSIDRTTYTGELFF.